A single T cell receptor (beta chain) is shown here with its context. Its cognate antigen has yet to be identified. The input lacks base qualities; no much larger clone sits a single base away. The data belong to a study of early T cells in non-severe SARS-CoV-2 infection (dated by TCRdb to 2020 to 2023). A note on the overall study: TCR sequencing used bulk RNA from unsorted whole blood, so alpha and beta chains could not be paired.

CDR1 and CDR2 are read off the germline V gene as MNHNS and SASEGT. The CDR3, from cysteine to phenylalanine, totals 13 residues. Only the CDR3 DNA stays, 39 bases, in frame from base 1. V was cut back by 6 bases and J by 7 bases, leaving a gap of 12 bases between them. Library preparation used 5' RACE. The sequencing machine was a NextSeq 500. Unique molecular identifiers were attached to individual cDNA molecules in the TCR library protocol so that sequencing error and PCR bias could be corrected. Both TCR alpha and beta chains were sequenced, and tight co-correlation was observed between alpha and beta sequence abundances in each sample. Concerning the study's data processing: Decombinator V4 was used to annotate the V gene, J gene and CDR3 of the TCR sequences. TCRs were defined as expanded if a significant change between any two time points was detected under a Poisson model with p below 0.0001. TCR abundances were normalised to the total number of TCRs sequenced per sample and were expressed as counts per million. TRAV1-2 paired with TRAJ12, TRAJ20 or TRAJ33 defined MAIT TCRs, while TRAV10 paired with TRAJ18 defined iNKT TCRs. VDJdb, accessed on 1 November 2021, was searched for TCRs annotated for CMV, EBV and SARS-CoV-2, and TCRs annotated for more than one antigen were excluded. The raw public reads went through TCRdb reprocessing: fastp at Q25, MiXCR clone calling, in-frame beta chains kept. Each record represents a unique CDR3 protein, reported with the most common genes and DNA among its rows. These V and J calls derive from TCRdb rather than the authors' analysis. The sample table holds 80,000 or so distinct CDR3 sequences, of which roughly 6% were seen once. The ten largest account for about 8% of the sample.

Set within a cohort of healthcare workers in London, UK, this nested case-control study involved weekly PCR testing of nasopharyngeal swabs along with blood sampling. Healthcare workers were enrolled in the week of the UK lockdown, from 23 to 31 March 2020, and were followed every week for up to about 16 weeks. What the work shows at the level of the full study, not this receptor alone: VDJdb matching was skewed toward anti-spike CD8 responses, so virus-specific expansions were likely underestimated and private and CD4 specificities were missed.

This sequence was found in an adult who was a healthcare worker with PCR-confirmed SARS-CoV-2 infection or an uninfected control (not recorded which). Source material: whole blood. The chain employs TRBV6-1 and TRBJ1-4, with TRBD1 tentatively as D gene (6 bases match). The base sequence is TGTGCCAGCAGGGGGGGGCCCGGTGAAAAACTGTTTTTT. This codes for CASRGGPGEKLFF.